The clone carrying this TCR beta chain was found a few times. Its antigen is as yet unknown. From germline, CDR1 is MNHNS and CDR2 SASEGT. Trimming removed 4 bases at V and 3 bases at J, with 10 bases between. This CDR3 spans 13 amino acids. The data were taken from a study of post-analysis software for immune sequencing data. Included in the TCR beta cDNA libraries were unique molecular identifiers. TCRdb itself ran the PCR reads through MiXCR, one entry per CDR3 protein. The data show about 770,000 distinct CDR3 sequences, just over 45% seen once. General study results and limits: Analysis by F measure revealed that same-batch samples clustered strongly together. A handful of TRBV segments were significantly more frequent in patients than in controls. TRBV5-6, TRBV5-1 and TRBV20-1 were among these segments.

The sample was blood. The sequence was obtained from a girl aged 10 to 17 with multiple sclerosis. The chain recombines TRBV6-1 with TRBJ2-7; D may be TRBD1 (5 bases). For the CDR3, the DNA is TGTGCCAGCAGTGTCGACAGATACTACGAGCAGTACTTC. This gives the protein CASSVDRYYEQYF.